The rows below give T cell receptor beta chains drawn from one sample of a study of blood T cell repertoires in COVID-19. TCRdb's copy holds only in-frame clones and misses some; the assay was immunoSEQ multiplex PCR. The sample contains 100,000 to 150,000 clones, around four fifths of which appear only once. The sample comprised peripheral blood. These receptors were taken from a man aged 60-69 years with acute or convalescent COVID-19. Both conserved end residues are part of each CDR3. Each record gives: J gene, D gene, V gene, clone size, CDR3 DNA, CDR3 protein. The D gene is left open where the match is weak. Clone size, where shown, is once, few, many, or a class for clones that have expanded.

>TRBJ1-6|.|TRBV28|.
TGTGCCAGCACCACTCCCAGGGGATCACCCCTCCACTTT
CASTTPRGSPLHF
>TRBJ1-2|TRBD1|TRBV10-3|.
TGTGCCATGGGCCCTAGAGAGAGTTCCGGGACAGGGGTAGGCTATGGCTACACCTTC
CAMGPRESSGTGVGYGYTF
>TRBJ2-5|TRBD1|TRBV7-9|.
TGTGCCAGCAGCTGGGACAGCCGGATGGGGACCCAGTACTTC
CASSWDSRMGTQYF
>TRBJ2-1|.|TRBV14|once
TGTGCCAGCAGGGCACATCAGACAGGAGGATACAATGAGCAGTTCTTC
CASRAHQTGGYNEQFF
>TRBJ1-2|TRBD1|TRBV18|.
TGTGCCAGCTCAACGACAGGGGGCGCGGACTATGGCTACACCTTC
CASSTTGGADYGYTF
>TRBJ2-3|TRBD2|TRBV4-2|.
TGTGCCAGCAGCCGTAGCGGGAGAGCAGATACGCAGTATTTT
CASSRSGRADTQYF
>TRBJ1-1|.|TRBV7-9|.
TGTGCCAGCAGCTACCCTTCGACCCGCAGGGTTCGCACTGAAGCTTTCTTT
CASSYPSTRRVRTEAFF
>TRBJ2-3|TRBD2|TRBV19|.
TGTGCCAGTCGGGGAGCGGGATCAGATACGCAGTATTTT
CASRGAGSDTQYF
>TRBJ2-1|.|TRBV2|.
TGTGCCAGCAGTGGCGCCCGCGAGCAGTTCTTC
CASSGAREQFF
>TRBJ1-1|.|TRBV7-9|.
TGTGCCAGCAGCTTAGGCGGGGGTTCCAACACTGAAGCTTTCTTT
CASSLGGGSNTEAFF
>TRBJ1-1|.|TRBV25-1|few
TGTGCCGCCGGGTCGAACACTGAAGCTTTCTTT
CAAGSNTEAFF
>TRBJ1-6|TRBD1|TRBV28|.
TGTGCCAGCAGCAGGGACAGTAATTCACCCCTCCACTTT
CASSRDSNSPLHF
>TRBJ1-2|.|TRBV5-1|.
TGCGCCAGCAGTTTTGACAGTAACTATGGCTACACCTTC
CASSFDSNYGYTF
>TRBJ2-5|TRBD1|TRBV5-4|once
TGTGCCAGCAGCACGGACAGGGGGCTAGAGACCCAGTACTTC
CASSTDRGLETQYF
>TRBJ2-7|.|TRBV19|.
TGTGCCAGTAGTATTCAGTTCGGGGTAAGCACCTACGAGCAGTACTTC
CASSIQFGVSTYEQYF
>TRBJ1-1|.|TRBV7-9|.
TGTGCCAGCAGCCTTCCCCTCACATGGACTGAAGCTTTCTTT
CASSLPLTWTEAFF
>TRBJ2-7|.|TRBV2|few
TGTGCCAGCAGTAGGGGACAAAGCTACGAGCAGTACTTC
CASSRGQSYEQYF
>TRBJ2-7|.|TRBV5-4|.
TGTGCCAGCAGCTCGCCCGAGAGGACAAACTACGAGCAGTACTTC
CASSSPERTNYEQYF
>TRBJ2-5|TRBD2|TRBV9|.
TGTGCCAGCAGCGTGGGACTAATCCAAGAGACCCAGTACTTC
CASSVGLIQETQYF
>TRBJ2-2|.|TRBV21-1|.
TGTGCCAGCAGCAAATTCCGGACTAGCGGGAGCGGGGAGCTGTTTTTT
CASSKFRTSGSGELFF
>TRBJ1-5|TRBD1|TRBV6-2/TRBV6-3|.
TGTGCCAGCAGTTACTCAGGGGGACAGGGTAGCAATCAGCCCCAGCATTTT
CASSYSGGQGSNQPQHF
>TRBJ1-5|.|TRBV6-2/TRBV6-3|.
TGTGCCAGCAGTTCCTGGGGGGTTTCCGATCAGCCCCAGCATTTT
CASSSWGVSDQPQHF
>TRBJ2-5|.|TRBV4-2|.
TGTGCCAGCAGCCAAGATGGCACAGGCTTCGAGAAAGAGACCCAGTACTTC
CASSQDGTGFEKETQYF
>TRBJ2-3|.|TRBV28|.
TGTGCCAGCAGTTCGCGGCGTAGCACAGATACGCAGTATTTT
CASSSRRSTDTQYF
>TRBJ1-2|.|TRBV7-9|.
TGTGCCAGCAGCACGGAGTTTGACTATGGCTACACCTTC
CASSTEFDYGYTF
>TRBJ2-7|.|TRBV25-1|.
TGTGCCAGCAGTGAAACAGGGTCCTCCTACGAGCAGTACTTC
CASSETGSSYEQYF
>TRBJ2-1|.|TRBV6-5|.
TGTGCCAGCACCCCGTCCCGAGTGTACAATGAGCAGTTCTTC
CASTPSRVYNEQFF
>TRBJ2-1|.|TRBV3-1/TRBV3-2|many
TGTGCCAGCAGCCAAGAGGAGGGCCTAGAGAGCAATGAGCAGTTCTTC
CASSQEEGLESNEQFF
>TRBJ2-2|.|TRBV3-1/TRBV3-2|.
TGTGCCAGCAGCCAAGTTTCGGGGGTGGAGCTGTTTTTT
CASSQVSGVELFF
>TRBJ1-5|.|TRBV27|.
TGTGCCAGCAGTGGTAGAGGCAATCAGCCCCAGCATTTT
CASSGRGNQPQHF
>TRBJ2-1|TRBD2|TRBV24-1|.
TGTGCCACCAGTGACTTTCGAGCGGGAGGGGGTAATGAGCAGTTCTTC
CATSDFRAGGGNEQFF
>TRBJ1-1|TRBD1|TRBV19|.
TGTGCCACCCAGGAGGGACAGATGCCCACTGAAGCTTTCTTT
CATQEGQMPTEAFF
>TRBJ2-7|.|TRBV11-2|.
TGTGCCAGCAGCCCAAAGCGGCGGTTAGGGAACGAGCAGTACTTC
CASSPKRRLGNEQYF
>TRBJ2-1|TRBD1|TRBV28|.
TGTGCCAGCAGTGAGCTGACAGGGGAGTCCTACAATGAGCAGTTCTTC
CASSELTGESYNEQFF
>TRBJ1-3|.|TRBV30|.
TGTGCCTGGAGTTTAAAAACGGTCACCGGAAACACCATATATTTT
CAWSLKTVTGNTIYF
>TRBJ2-3|.|TRBV7-6|.
TGTGCCAGCAGCTATATGAGCGCAGATACGCAGTATTTT
CASSYMSADTQYF
>TRBJ1-3|TRBD1|TRBV28|.
TGTGCCAGCAGACCCTCCGGGACAGCGCCTGGAAACACCATATATTTT
CASRPSGTAPGNTIYF
>TRBJ2-2|.|TRBV9|many
TGTGCCAGCAGCGTAGACGAGTCCCCCGCCCGAGGGGAGCTGTTTTTT
CASSVDESPARGELFF
>TRBJ1-3|.|TRBV18|.
TGTGCCAGCTCATCGGCCAGGGGAAACACCATATATTTT
CASSSARGNTIYF
>TRBJ2-7|.|TRBV28|.
TGTGCCAGCACCGAGGTGGGTGAGCAGTACTTC
CASTEVGEQYF
>TRBJ1-1|TRBD1|TRBV9|.
TGTGCCAGCAGCGCTCGGGGGACAGGGTCAGCAGCTTTCTTT
CASSARGTGSAAFF
>TRBJ2-5|TRBD2|TRBV5-4|once
TGTGCCAGCAGCTTCCGACTAGCGGGTCAAGAGACCCAGTACTTC
CASSFRLAGQETQYF
>TRBJ2-5|.|TRBV7-9|.
TGTGCCAGCAGCTTAATGGCAGTCCAAGAGACCCAGTACTTC
CASSLMAVQETQYF